Presented here are 15 T cell receptor beta chains from one specimen sequenced in a study of identical twins. Using its own MiXCR run on the 5' RACE reads, TCRdb lists one record per CDR3 protein. The table records 1.5 million to 2 million distinct CDR3 sequences, less than 40% of them present only once. Sequencing used cord blood. All receptors derive from a newborn girl in good health.

This clonotype was observed a few times. This sequence joins TRBV11-2 and TRBJ2-7, with D unresolved. Germline loops: CDR1 SGHAT, CDR2 FQNNGV. Trimming left V 3 bases short and J 7 bases short, with 19 bases between. The CDR3 is made up of 15 amino acids. CDR3 DNA sequence: TGTGCCAGCAGCTTCTCCGACCCCCCTTGGGATGAGCAGTACTTC. This gives the protein CASSFSDPPWDEQYF.

The chain links TRBV20-1 to TRBJ1-1; no firm D call. CDR1 DFQATT and CDR2 SNEGSKA come from the germline V gene (reference sequence). CDR3 length: 15 residues. CDR3 region: CRGPDTRKLNTEAFF. The CDR3 DNA reads TGCAGGGGCCCAGACACCCGAAAGTTGAACACTGAAGCTTTCTTT.

This clonotype was counted only a few times. V and J are TRBV4-2 and TRBJ2-3; D may be TRBD1 (5 bases). V was trimmed by 2 bases and J by 2 bases, leaving 14 bases between them. CDR3 length equals 16 residues. CDR1 is LGHNA, CDR2 YNFKEQ, per germline. CDR3 loop: CASSQRGSRPTDTQYF. In DNA form, the CDR3 reads TGTGCCAGCAGCCAAAGGGGAAGCCGCCCCACAGATACGCAGTATTTT.

CDR3 DNA: TGTGCCAGCAGCCTCGTAGAGGACAATGAGCAGTACTTC. This encodes CASSLVEDNEQYF. The genes are TRBV3-1 and TRBJ2-7; tentative D call: TRBD1 (5 bases). V gave up 4 bases and J gave up 7 bases, with 14 bases separating them. The CDR3 is 13 residues long. Germline CDR1 LGHDT, CDR2 YNNKEL (reference sequence).

Only a few counts were recorded for this clonotype. The CDR3 here is CASSQPSGTSGYTF. The DNA for the CDR3 is TGTGCCAGCAGCCAACCTTCAGGGACCAGTGGCTACACCTTC. This rearrangement joins TRBV3-1 to TRBJ1-2; perhaps TRBD1 as D (5 bases). The germline V and J ends were trimmed by 2 bases and 7 bases, with 14 bases remaining between them. The CDR3 has 14 amino acids. Germline loops: CDR1 LGHDT, CDR2 YNNKEL (reference sequence).

The chain uses TRBV4-1 and TRBJ2-5; 11 nucleotides align to TRBD1. The CDR3 contains 16 residues. The J segment lost 11 bases and the V segment lost 4 bases, leaving 15 bases of the junction unmatched. The germline CDR1 and CDR2 sequences are MGHRA and YSYEKL. The CDR3: CASSPYTGTGGLEQYF. For the CDR3, the DNA is TGCGCCAGCAGCCCCTACACCGGGACAGGGGGTTTGGAGCAGTACTTC.

This clonotype showed up just a few times. The chain recombines TRBV7-9 with TRBJ1-1; no reliable D call. V was clipped by 5 bases and J by 8 bases, with 18 bases between them. In germline, CDR1 is SEHNR, CDR2 FQNEAQ (reference sequence). There are 14 residues in the CDR3. The CDR3 DNA reads as TGTGCCAGCAGCATGAGAGGCCCCCTTGGGGAAGCTTTCTTT. As protein: CASSMRGPLGEAFF.

This clonotype was counted at least ten times. The chain carries TRBV12-3 or TRBV12-4 and TRBJ2-1; 12 bases are shared with TRBD2. The V gene end was trimmed by 5 bases and the J gene end by 6 bases; junction bases not matched to a gene: 5. There are 15 residues in the CDR3. The CDR3 here is CASSPGLAGSNEQFF. CDR3 DNA: TGTGCCAGCAGTCCCGGACTAGCGGGATCCAATGAGCAGTTCTTC.

This clonotype was found a few times. This chain links TRBV28 with TRBJ1-5; possible D gene TRBD1, 5 bases. The CDR3 consists of 13 residues. The ends were cut back, 7 bases at V and 4 bases at J, with 11 bases in the middle. Germline assignment: CDR1 MDHEN and CDR2 SYDVKM. The CDR3 spells CASTGPRNQPQHF. In nucleotides, the CDR3 is TGTGCCAGCACGGGACCCCGAAATCAGCCCCAGCATTTT.

The chain is built from TRBV6-1 and TRBJ1-3; D is unresolved. V was clipped by 1 base and J by 0 bases, with 13 bases between them. The germline V gene has CDR1 MNHNS and CDR2 SASEGT. The CDR3 length is 17 residues. CDR3 amino acids: CASSEGIQAHSGNTIYF. CDR3 in DNA: TGTGCCAGCAGTGAAGGCATCCAGGCACACTCTGGAAACACCATATATTTT.

This clonotype appeared many times. The V and J genes are TRBV10-3 and TRBJ1-2; the D gene is possibly TRBD1 (5 bases). The germline V gene encodes CDR1 ENHRY and CDR2 SYGVKD. Trimming stripped 4 bases from V and 6 bases from J, with 9 bases between. The CDR3 spans 12 residues. The CDR3 protein is CAISGGTHGYTF. The CDR3 nucleotides read TGTGCCATCAGTGGGGGGACCCATGGCTACACCTTC.

CDR3 amino acids: CASSLRNRATRFSNYGYTF. CDR3 in DNA: TGCGCCAGCAGCTTGAGGAACAGGGCCACCCGTTTTTCTAACTATGGCTACACCTTC. This sequence joins TRBV5-1 and TRBJ1-2, with TRBD1 as a possible D gene (6 bases). CDR3 length: 19 residues. Between the trimmed V and J ends, which lost 1 base and 0 bases, there was a span of 22 bases. Germline V gene lookup returns CDR1 SGHRS and CDR2 YFSETQ.

This clonotype appeared a few times. The V and J genes are TRBV3-1 and TRBJ2-7, with TRBD2 matching 9 bases. Germline V gives CDR1 LGHDT, CDR2 YNNKEL (reference sequence). CDR3 length: 16 amino acids. J was trimmed by 2 bases and V by 1 base; bases with no gene match: 6. CDR3 nucleotides: TGTGCCAGCAGCCAAGCCGGACTAGCGCCAACCTACGAGCAGTACTTC. As protein: CASSQAGLAPTYEQYF.

This clonotype was picked up a small number of times. The chain couples TRBV7-6 to TRBJ2-7; D uncertain. V shed 0 bases and J shed 5 bases, with 14 bases lying between them. This CDR3 has 15 amino acids. CDR1 is SGHVS, CDR2 FNYEAQ, per germline. The CDR3 sequence is CASSLAAGLVNEQYF. The DNA for the CDR3 is TGTGCCAGCAGCTTAGCGGCAGGCCTTGTCAACGAGCAGTACTTC.

This chain links TRBV7-6 with TRBJ1-2; weak D call: TRBD1 (5 bases). The germline gives CDR1 SGHVS, CDR2 FNYEAQ. The CDR3 covers 14 residues. The V and J ends lost 4 bases and 7 bases respectively, with 16 bases between them. The DNA of the CDR3 is TGTGCCAGCAGCTCCACCCAGGGTAGGGGTGGCTACACCTTC. This codes for CASSSTQGRGGYTF.